The following is a TCR beta chain sequence with its context. Germline CDR1 KGHSH, CDR2 LQKENI. The length of the CDR3 is 15 residues. Trimming took off 3 bases at V and 2 bases at J, with 10 bases between the two ends. These data are taken from a study of blood T cell repertoires in COVID-19. Using immunoSEQ multiplex PCR, the repertoire was profiled, and TCRdb retains in-frame clones only, with some absent. Among around 100,000 clones listed, 85% to 90% were seen once. Sequenced sample: peripheral blood. This chain joins TRBV18 and TRBJ1-4; a weak D match, TRBD1 (5 bases). The receptor comes from a human donor in a cohort sampled during active COVID-19. The CDR3 region has the DNA TGTGCCAGCTCACCGGGGGGTGGCACTAATGAAAAACTGTTTTTT. Amino acid sequence: CASSPGGGTNEKLFF.